The T cell receptor beta chain under discussion was sequenced for a study of human versus mouse CDR3 diversity and MHC coevolution. Germline V gene data show CDR1 as SGHAT and CDR2 as FQNNGV. Trimming pared 5 bases from V and 1 base from J, leaving 20 bases between. This CDR3 is 17 amino acids long. The table lists this clone with a count of one. The data were produced by immunoSEQ multiplex PCR, yet TCRdb's version contains in-frame clones alone and is incomplete. The repertoire includes over 60,000 clones, around 90% of them detected once, and about 0.14% sits in the top ten. The chain links TRBV11-2 to TRBJ1-1, with D perhaps matching TRBD1 (6 bases). Sequencing was performed on naive CD4+ T cells from blood. This sample's subset: CD45RO-negative CD62L-positive naive CD4 T cells. This TCR was recovered from a person aged 30-70 years in good health. As DNA, the CDR3 is TGTGCCAGCAGCCTAAGACCGGGACATCCAGCGAACACTGAAGCTTTCTTT. It encodes CASSLRPGHPANTEAFF.